This T cell receptor (beta chain) was profiled in a study of shared clonotypes between healthy human individuals. Broader study findings: Generally, naive subsets came out with larger estimated richness than memory subsets.

The V segment lost 7 bases and the J segment 4 bases; nucleotides outside the gene matches: 10. CDR3 length: 15 residues. The germline V gene encodes CDR1 SGHVS and CDR2 FNYEAQ. On this clone itself: The antigen remains unidentified.

The study ran the assay at deep level. Once extracted for a subset, genomic DNA was divided evenly among several immunoSEQ plates. Only in-frame clones appear in the TCRdb table, and some are missing; sequencing was by immunoSEQ multiplex PCR. The table lists about 680,000 clones, about 92% of them singletons. Naive CD8 cells lacked CD45RO, underwent positive selection for CCR7 and left out terminally differentiated effector memory CD45RA+ cells. Source material: naive CD8+ T cells sorted from blood. The chain uses TRBV7-6 and TRBJ2-7; 10 nucleotides line up with TRBD2. The source of this sequence is a young man in good health. The CDR3 coding sequence is TGTGCCAGCAACAATGGGGCTAGCGGGAGATACGAGCAGTACTTC. Its translation: CASNNGASGRYEQYF.